Following are 13 T cell receptor beta chains from one sample sequenced in a study of cytomegalovirus exposure and HLA in healthy donors. 13 Jbeta primers and 60 Vbeta primers were used for the PCR. Sequencing was performed with immunoSEQ multiplex PCR; in TCRdb, only in-frame clones are kept and a portion is missing. The repertoire consists of about 180,000 clones, with roughly 80% occurring once and the leading ten covering over 10%. The sequenced sample was PBMCs. The receptors come from a woman aged 45-65 years in good health and CMV-seropositive.

A single count supports this clone. This chain uses TRBV18 with TRBJ2-7; D is perhaps TRBD1 (6 bases). V was shortened by 2 bases and J by 4 bases, with 15 bases between the two germline ends. The germline CDR1 and CDR2 sequences are KGHSH and LQKENI. There are 15 residues in the CDR3. The CDR3 reads CASSPRAGEGYEQYF. DNA for the CDR3: TGTGCCAGCTCACCAAGAGCAGGGGAAGGGTACGAGCAGTACTTC. The whole variable domain, remainder taken from reference TRBV18 and TRBJ2-7, is NAGVMQNPRHLVRRRGQEARLRCSPMKGHSHVYWYRQLPEEGLKFMVYLQKENIIDESGMPKERFSAEFPKEGPSILRIQQVVRGDSAAYFCASSPRAGEGYEQYFGPGTRLTVT.

The V call is TRBV13, the J call TRBJ2-3; 10 nucleotides line up with TRBD1. The J segment lost 4 bases and the V segment lost 5 bases, leaving 9 bases of the junction unmatched. The CDR3 has 16 amino acids. CDR1 and CDR2 from the germline V gene are PRHDT and FYEKMQ (reference sequence). The CDR3 region is CASSPGTGVFPDTQYF. In nucleotides, the CDR3 is TGTGCCAGCAGCCCGGGGACAGGGGTCTTTCCAGATACGCAGTATTTT.

The chain uses TRBV20-1 and TRBJ1-1, with D tentatively TRBD1 (5 bases). The CDR3 is 11 residues long. Trimming left V 7 bases short and J 4 bases short, with 10 bases between. Germline CDR1 DFQATT, CDR2 SNEGSKA (reference sequence). CDR3 residues: CSVYRGTEAFF. The CDR3 coding sequence is TGCAGTGTTTATAGGGGCACTGAAGCTTTCTTT.

V gene TRBV19 combines with J gene TRBJ2-3; perhaps TRBD1 as D (5 bases). Trimming took off 10 bases at V and 2 bases at J, with 10 bases between the two ends. CDR3 length equals 12 residues. Germline CDR1 reads LNHDA; CDR2 reads SQIVND (reference sequence). The CDR3 DNA reads as TGTGCCATTAAGGACAACACAGATACGCAGTATTTT. Encoded protein: CAIKDNTDTQYF.

This clone was picked up one time. This chain connects TRBV5-1 to TRBJ1-1; D not certain. The CDR3 is 16 residues long. Per germline, CDR1 SGHRS and CDR2 YFSETQ. The V end lost 6 bases, the J end lost 1 base, and 19 bases lay between the germline ends. The CDR3 region has the DNA TGCGCCAGCACCACCCTAGGCGGGGAAGGGAACACTGAAGCTTTCTTT. Its protein is CASTTLGGEGNTEAFF. Supplemented by reference TRBV5-1 and TRBJ1-1, the full variable domain reads KAGVTQTPRYLIKTRGQQVTLSCSPISGHRSVSWYQQTPGQGLQFLFEYFSETQRNKGNFPGRFSGRQFSNSRSEMNVSTLELGDSALYLCASTTLGGEGNTEAFFGQGTRLTVV.

V and J are TRBV6-5 and TRBJ1-1, with unresolved D. This CDR3 region has 15 residues. Germline V gene data show CDR1 as MNHEY and CDR2 as SVGAGI. Trimming left V 7 bases short and J 7 bases short, with 22 bases between. This chain's CDR3 is CASKSSERERIEAFF. CDR3 sequence (DNA): TGTGCCAGCAAATCCAGTGAAAGGGAGAGAATTGAAGCTTTCTTT.

V gene TRBV5-1 combines with J gene TRBJ2-5; TRBD2 agrees at 8 bases. CDR3 length: 17 amino acids. J gave up 4 bases and V 0 bases, and 11 bases lay outside the gene matches. Germline V CDR1 and CDR2: SGHRS, YFSETQ. CDR3 nucleotide sequence: TGCGCCAGCAGCTTGGACCGGACGGGGGGGCGGGCAGAGACCCAGTACTTC. As protein: CASSLDRTGGRAETQYF.

The chain joins TRBV2 to TRBJ1-2; 9 bases align to TRBD1. The length of the CDR3 is 13 residues. CDR1 SNHLY and CDR2 FYNNEI come from the germline V gene. V was clipped by 4 bases and J by 4 bases; unmatched bases: 1. CDR3 sequence reads: CASSGGQGYGYTF. In nucleotides, the CDR3 is TGTGCCAGCAGTGGGGGACAGGGCTATGGCTACACCTTC.

The chain combines TRBV5-1 with TRBJ1-6; TRBD1 is a possible D gene (5 bases). CDR3 length: 15 amino acids. Trimming left V 4 bases short and J 5 bases short, with 13 bases between. Germline CDR1 and CDR2: SGHRS and YFSETQ. CDR3 region: CASSPEGGDNSPLHF. The CDR3 DNA reads TGCGCCAGCAGCCCCGAGGGAGGGGATAATTCACCCCTCCACTTT.

This chain uses TRBV6-1 with TRBJ1-2; 7 bases match TRBD1. This CDR3 contains 15 residues. Germline values: CDR1 MNHNS, CDR2 SASEGT. With V trimmed by 1 base and J by 4 bases, 6 bases remained unmatched. The CDR3 protein is CASSEVDRFTYGYTF. CDR3 nucleotide sequence: TGTGCCAGCAGTGAAGTGGACAGGTTCACCTATGGCTACACCTTC.

The chain links TRBV4-1 to TRBJ2-5; the D is unclear. The CDR3 is made up of 14 amino acids. The ends were cut back, 4 bases at V and 2 bases at J, with 11 bases in the middle. The germline gives CDR1 MGHRA, CDR2 YSYEKL. The CDR3 region has the DNA TGCGCCAGCAGCCCCCTAGACGCTCAAGAGACCCAGTACTTC. It is translated as CASSPLDAQETQYF.

The chain carries TRBV27 and TRBJ1-6, with 8 bases lining up with TRBD1. Germline V lookup: CDR1 MNHEY, CDR2 SMNVEV (reference sequence). J was trimmed by 9 bases and V by 3 bases; bases with no gene match: 1. The CDR3 has 13 residues. CDR3 sequence reads: CASSFTGGSPLHF. The CDR3 DNA reads TGTGCCAGCAGTTTCACAGGGGGTTCACCCCTCCACTTT.

V is TRBV7-3 and J is TRBJ2-3; 9 bases map to TRBD1. CDR3 length equals 14 residues. Germline values: CDR1 SGHTA, CDR2 FQGTGA. The trim removed 4 bases at V and 4 bases at J, leaving 3 bases unmatched. CDR3 bases: TGTGCCAGCAGCTCCACAGGGGGCGCAGATACGCAGTATTTT. Translating gives CASSSTGGADTQYF.